This TCR beta chain was found in a study of blood T cell repertoires in COVID-19. Study at large: Donors in the United States, Italy and Spain gave samples during acute or convalescent COVID-19. Sample material is recorded as cDNA or gDNA derived from T cells, B-cell-depleted T cells, or PBMCs.

Trimming removed 4 bases from V and 5 bases from J; junction bases left unmatched: 9. Germline V lookup: CDR1 MNHEY, CDR2 SVGAGI. The CDR3 is made up of 16 amino acids. The table came from immunoSEQ multiplex PCR; TCRdb's copy has only in-frame clones and leaves some out. The sample holds about 180,000 clones, 89% seen once. The specimen sequenced was peripheral blood. The sequence was collected from a man aged 18 to 29 who had recovered from COVID-19. The chain recombines TRBV6-5 with TRBJ2-2; 8 bases agree with TRBD2. The CDR3 DNA is TGTGCCAGCAGTTCCAGAGCGGGAGTTGGGACCGGGGAGCTGTTTTTT. Protein sequence: CASSSRAGVGTGELFF.